These 21 T cell receptor beta chains share one sample of origin, sequenced in a study of blood T cell repertoires in COVID-19. The repertoire was sequenced with immunoSEQ multiplex PCR; TCRdb's copy has only in-frame clones and lacks some. The sample has about 320,000 clones; over 70% are singletons. Sequencing input: PBMCs or T cells enriched from blood (not recorded which). The receptors were gathered from a man aged 25 to 45 who had recovered from COVID-19.

The V and J genes are TRBV6-5 and TRBJ1-2; TRBD1 aligns across 8 bases. CDR1 and CDR2 from the germline V gene are MNHEY and SVGAGI. With 6 bases clipped from V and 4 bases from J, the junction kept 10 bases outside the gene matches. The CDR3 totals 15 residues. CDR3 coding DNA: TGTGCCAGCAGGTCGGGACAGGCACTGGGCTATGGCTACACCTTC. It is translated as CASRSGQALGYGYTF.

The chain uses TRBV6-2 or TRBV6-3 and TRBJ1-1, with D perhaps matching TRBD1 (5 bases). There are 13 residues in the CDR3. Deletions cut 5 bases from V and 11 bases from J, with 18 bases between. The germline V gene encodes CDR1 MNHEY and CDR2 SVGEGT. The CDR3: CASSRDSRMRAFF. The CDR3 coding sequence is TGTGCCAGCAGTCGGGACTCGAGGATGAGGGCTTTCTTT.

The J gene is TRBJ2-7, the V gene TRBV5-4; tentative D call: TRBD2 (6 bases). Looked up from germline, CDR1 is SGHNT and CDR2 is YYREEE (reference sequence). Trimming removed 2 bases at V and 2 bases at J, with 11 bases between. The CDR3 extends over 14 amino acids. CDR3 protein: CASSLGGNPYEQYF. The CDR3 nucleotides read TGTGCCAGCAGCTTAGGAGGGAACCCCTACGAGCAGTACTTC.

This clone is a singleton in its sample. The CDR3 spells CASSKDRGQTEAFF. DNA of the CDR3: TGTGCCAGCAGCAAGGACAGGGGGCAGACTGAAGCTTTCTTT. The chain is built from TRBV5-4 and TRBJ1-1; 11 bases line up with TRBD1. The CDR3 is made up of 14 amino acids. CDR1 is SGHNT and CDR2 is YYREEE in the germline V gene (reference sequence). Trimming removed 4 bases from V and 5 bases from J; junction bases left unmatched: 4.

CDR3 nucleotide sequence: TGTGCCAGCAGCCTCGGACAGGGGACGGCCTACGAGCAGTACTTC. As protein: CASSLGQGTAYEQYF. The chain employs TRBV5-5 and TRBJ2-7; the match to TRBD1 covers 9 bases. This CDR3 has 15 amino acids. The V gene end was trimmed by 4 bases and the J gene end by 2 bases; junction bases not matched to a gene: 7. Germline V gene sequence: CDR1 SGHKS, CDR2 YYEKEE (reference sequence).

This sequence joins TRBV21-1 and TRBJ2-7; the D call TRBD1 from the table was never checked on the DNA. TRBV21-1 is labeled a pseudogene. The CDR3 is 14 residues long. The CDR3 coding sequence is TGTGCCAGCAGCAAAGCCCCGACAGTGTTCGAGCAGTACTTC. Protein product: CASSKAPTVFEQYF.

The CDR3 nucleotides are TGTGCCAGCAAACTAACGGGGGGGTTTGGTGAGCAGTTCTTC. This encodes CASKLTGGFGEQFF. The chain combines TRBV3-1 (or the pseudogene TRBV3-2) with TRBJ2-1; 8 bases match TRBD2. CDR3 size: 14 residues. V lost 7 bases, J lost 9 bases, and 11 bases stayed unmatched. Germline loops: CDR1 LGHDT, CDR2 YNNKEL (reference sequence).

This sequence joins TRBV28 and TRBJ1-2, with D perhaps matching TRBD1 (5 bases). The CDR3 is 12 amino acids. V lost 9 bases and J lost 2, with 10 bases in between. In germline, CDR1 is MDHEN, CDR2 SYDVKM. The chain's CDR3 is CASHRSNYGYTF. In DNA, the CDR3 is TGTGCCAGTCACAGGTCGAACTATGGCTACACCTTC.

V gene TRBV19 combines with J gene TRBJ1-5; D is uncertain. The V and J ends lost 6 bases and 1 base respectively, with 16 bases between them. Looked up from germline, CDR1 is LNHDA and CDR2 is SQIVND (reference sequence). The CDR3 is 16 residues long. CDR3 region: CASSHSLGYSNQPQHF. The CDR3, as DNA: TGTGCCAGTAGCCACTCCTTGGGCTACAGCAATCAGCCCCAGCATTTT.

This chain connects TRBV19 to TRBJ1-3; maybe TRBD1 (6 bases). CDR1 and CDR2 (germline): LNHDA, SQIVND (reference sequence). The V and J ends lost 3 bases and 3 bases respectively, with 12 bases between them. CDR3 length: 15 residues. The CDR3 spells CASSIVGASGNTIYF. In DNA, the CDR3 is TGTGCCAGTAGTATCGTGGGGGCGAGTGGAAACACCATATATTTT.

The rearrangement joins TRBV3-1 (or the pseudogene TRBV3-2) to TRBJ2-1, with D hard to call. The V and J ends lost 3 bases and 8 bases respectively, with 14 bases between them. The germline gives CDR1 LGHDT, CDR2 YNNKEL (reference sequence). The CDR3 totals 14 residues. The CDR3 DNA follows: TGTGCCAGCAGCCAGGTCGGGTTGTATGATGAGCAGTTCTTC. Amino acids: CASSQVGLYDEQFF.

The chain joins TRBV5-1 to TRBJ2-7; no firm D call. Germline V gene data show CDR1 as SGHRS and CDR2 as YFSETQ. The CDR3 totals 12 residues. V gave up 4 bases and J gave up 7 bases, with 12 bases separating them. The chain's CDR3 is CASSPTEAEQYF. CDR3 sequence (DNA): TGCGCCAGCAGCCCCACTGAGGCGGAGCAGTACTTC.

This chain links TRBV7-9 with TRBJ1-5; possible D gene TRBD1, 5 bases. Germline CDR1 SEHNR, CDR2 FQNEAQ (reference sequence). CDR3 length equals 15 residues. Trimming removed 1 base from V and 9 bases from J, with 16 bases in between. CDR3 protein: CASSLGRQTEWPQHF. In DNA form, the CDR3 reads TGTGCCAGCAGCTTAGGGCGACAGACCGAATGGCCCCAGCATTTT.

Note on this clone: The junction and the germline gene differ at one end; a read error may be behind it. Other nucleotide sequences in the sample specify the same CDR3. The genes are TRBV7-9 and TRBJ1-2; no clear D gene. The CDR3 length is 13 residues. Germline-derived CDR1 and CDR2 are SEHNR and FQNEAQ (reference sequence). CDR3 amino acids: CASSLGANYGYTF. In DNA, the CDR3 is TGTGCTAGCAGCTTAGGAGCCAACTATGGCTACACCTTC.

The chain couples TRBV28 to TRBJ1-6, with TRBD1 as a possible D gene (6 bases). V gave up 11 bases and J gave up 10 bases, with 18 bases separating them. The length of the CDR3 is 13 residues. Germline CDR1 and CDR2: MDHEN and SYDVKM. The CDR3 nucleotides read TGTGCCGCACTCCGGGGGGCGGGGTCACCCCTCCACTTT. Amino acid sequence: CAALRGAGSPLHF. Drawing the rest from reference TRBV28 and TRBJ1-6, the complete variable domain is DVKVTQSSRYLVKRTGEKVFLECVQDMDHENMFWYRQDPGLGLRLIYFSYDVKMKEKGDIPEGYSVSREKKERFSLILESASTNQTSMYLCAALRGAGSPLHFGNGTRLTVT.

The V call is TRBV7-2, the J call TRBJ2-1; weak D call: TRBD2 (6 bases). The CDR3 is made up of 13 amino acids. The germline V gene has CDR1 SGHTA and CDR2 FQGNSA. V lost 6 bases and J lost 12, with 18 bases in between. The CDR3 reads CASRSKAGSRQFF. In DNA, the CDR3 is TGTGCCAGCAGATCCAAGGCGGGGAGTCGGCAGTTCTTC.

A single count supports this clone. V usage is TRBV4-2 and J usage is TRBJ1-2, with D maybe TRBD1 (6 bases). V was cut by 4 bases and J by 4 bases, with 16 bases left in between. The CDR3 length is 15 residues. The germline V gene encodes CDR1 LGHNA and CDR2 YNFKEQ. The CDR3 loop reads CASSPEGGSFYGYTF. The CDR3 coding sequence is TGTGCCAGCAGCCCCGAGGGGGGGAGCTTCTATGGCTACACCTTC.

This clone has more than one count but fewer than ten. Other DNA sequences in the same sample also yield this CDR3. This chain joins TRBV28 and TRBJ2-2, with D possibly being TRBD2 (5 bases). V was cut by 5 bases and J by 4 bases, with 8 bases left in between. CDR1 is MDHEN and CDR2 is SYDVKM in the germline V gene. The CDR3 spans 13 residues. The CDR3 sequence is CASSPRGTGELFF. CDR3 DNA: TGTGCCAGCAGTCCTCGGGGCACCGGGGAGCTGTTTTTT.

The chain couples TRBV7-3 to TRBJ1-1; perhaps TRBD1 as D (6 bases). Per the germline V gene, CDR1 is SGHTA and CDR2 is FQGTGA. This CDR3 comprises 15 residues. Between the trimmed V and J ends, which lost 0 bases and 4 bases, there was a span of 12 bases. CDR3 sequence reads: CASSLTAGVATEAFF. The CDR3 DNA sequence: TGTGCCAGCAGCTTAACGGCAGGGGTGGCCACTGAAGCTTTCTTT.

This clone was observed once. The genes are TRBV4-2 and TRBJ2-1, with 12 bases fitting TRBD2. Trimming cost V 5 bases and J 4 bases; bases outside gene matches: 6. Germline-derived CDR1 and CDR2 are LGHNA and YNFKEQ. The CDR3 runs to 16 residues. CDR3 protein: CASSSDTSGGYNEQFF. DNA for the CDR3: TGTGCCAGCAGCTCGGATACTAGCGGGGGGTACAATGAGCAGTTCTTC.

The V call is TRBV7-3, the J call TRBJ2-1; 7 nucleotides agree with TRBD2. Germline V CDR1 and CDR2: SGHTA, FQGTGA. The CDR3 length is 15 residues. V trimming: 4 bases; J trimming: 0 bases; junction bases outside the gene matches: 3. The CDR3 nucleotides read TGTGCCAGCAGCTCAGCTAGCGGCTCCTACAATGAGCAGTTCTTC. Translating it yields CASSSASGSYNEQFF.